The rows below give T cell receptor beta chains drawn from one sample of a study of T-cell memory formation after mild COVID-19. TCRdb fed the 5' RACE reads into MiXCR, producing one record per CDR3 protein. The table lists approximately 250,000 distinct CDR3 sequences, roughly a sixth of them singletons. Sequencing input: PBMCs or a T cell subset sorted from them (not recorded which). The receptors derive from a man aged 18 to 29 who had mild COVID-19 (a few samples of this study predate the infection). Cell type and time point are not known. CDR3s include the opening cysteine and the closing phenylalanine or tryptophan. The order of the fields is V gene, clone size, J gene, D gene, CDR3 DNA, CDR3 protein. A D gene is named only where the DNA matches it firmly. Clone size is stated in some rows and not others, as once, few, many or a class when expanded.

TRBV5-1,few,TRBJ2-6,TRBD1,TGCGCCAGCAGCCAACCGGGACAGTCCTCTGGGGCCAACGTCCTGACTTTC,CASSQPGQSSGANVLTF
TRBV5-1,NA,TRBJ2-4,NA,TGCGCCAGCAGCGACCCCACCTCTGGGTACAAAAACATTCAGTACTTC,CASSDPTSGYKNIQYF
TRBV7-2,few,TRBJ1-2,NA,TGTGCCAGCAGCCATGACGGCATCTATGGCTACACCTTC,CASSHDGIYGYTF
TRBV2,many,TRBJ1-2,TRBD1,TGTGCCAGCAGCGAACAGGGGGATGGCTACACCTTC,CASSEQGDGYTF
TRBV7-8,few,TRBJ1-5,NA,TGTGCCAGCAGCCGAAATCGGCCGGCTACCTATAGCAATCAGCCCCAGCATTTT,CASSRNRPATYSNQPQHF
TRBV5-1,NA,TRBJ2-6,NA,TGCGCCAGCATCGAAGGCAACGTCCTGACTTTC,CASIEGNVLTF
TRBV7-8,many,TRBJ2-5,NA,TGTGCCAGCAGCCTTGTGGCAGGGGCAAACCAAGAGACCCAGTACTTC,CASSLVAGANQETQYF
TRBV5-1,NA,TRBJ1-6,NA,TGCGCCAGCAGGATAGTCTATAATTCACCCCTCCACTTT,CASRIVYNSPLHF
TRBV11-2,few,TRBJ1-1,NA,TGTGCCAGCAGCTTAGCTGGGATATACACTGAAGCTTTCTTT,CASSLAGIYTEAFF
TRBV5-1,few,TRBJ2-5,TRBD1,TGCGCCAGCAGGGGGACAGAGGTAAAACGACAAGAGACCCAGTACTTC,CASRGTEVKRQETQYF
TRBV12-3/TRBV12-4,NA,TRBJ2-2,NA,TGTGCCAGCAGTTTCGGAGGGCGCGGGGAGCTGTTTTTT,CASSFGGRGELFF
TRBV19,few,TRBJ2-7,NA,TGTGCCAGTAGTAATTATTACGAGCAGTACTTC,CASSNYYEQYF
TRBV3-1,NA,TRBJ1-1,NA,TGTGCCAGCAGCCAGACAGACACTGAAGCTTTCTTT,CASSQTDTEAFF
TRBV4-1,NA,TRBJ2-5,TRBD2,TGCGCCAGCAGCCAAACCCGGGGGGGCAGTGAGACCCAGTACTTC,CASSQTRGGSETQYF
TRBV4-3,NA,TRBJ1-2,NA,TGCGCCAGCAGCCAAGGGTGGACGATTGGCTACACCTTC,CASSQGWTIGYTF